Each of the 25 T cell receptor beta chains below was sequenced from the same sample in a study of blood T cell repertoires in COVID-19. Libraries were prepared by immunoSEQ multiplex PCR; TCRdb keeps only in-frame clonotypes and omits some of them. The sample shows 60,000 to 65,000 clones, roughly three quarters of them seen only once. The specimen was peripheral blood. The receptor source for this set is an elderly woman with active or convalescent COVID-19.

The CDR3 nucleotides read TGTGCCAGCAGCCCTTTTGGGACAGGTTACTACGAGCAGTACTTC. Protein product: CASSPFGTGYYEQYF. V usage is TRBV5-6 and J usage is TRBJ2-7; 8 bases are shared with TRBD1. The V gene's germline CDR1 is SGHDT and CDR2 YYEEEE. This CDR3 spans 15 amino acids. V shed 4 bases, J shed 3 bases, and the junction held 9 bases outside the gene matches.

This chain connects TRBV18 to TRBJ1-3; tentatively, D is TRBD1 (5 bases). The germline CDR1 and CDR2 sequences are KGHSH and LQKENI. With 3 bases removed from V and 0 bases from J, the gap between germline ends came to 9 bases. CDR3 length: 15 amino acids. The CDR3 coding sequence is TGTGCCAGCTCACCGGGCAGGGACTCTGGAAACACCATATATTTT. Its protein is CASSPGRDSGNTIYF. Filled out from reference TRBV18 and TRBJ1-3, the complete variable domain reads NAGVMQNPRHLVRRRGQEARLRCSPMKGHSHVYWYRQLPEEGLKFMVYLQKENIIDESGMPKERFSAEFPKEGPSILRIQQVVRGDSAAYFCASSPGRDSGNTIYFGEGSWLTVV.

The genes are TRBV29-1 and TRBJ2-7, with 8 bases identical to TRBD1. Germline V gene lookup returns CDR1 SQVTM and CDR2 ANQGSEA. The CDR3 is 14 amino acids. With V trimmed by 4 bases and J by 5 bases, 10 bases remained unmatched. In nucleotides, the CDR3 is TGCAGCGTTGTCGAAGCAGGGGGCAACCACGAGCAGTACTTC. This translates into CSVVEAGGNHEQYF.

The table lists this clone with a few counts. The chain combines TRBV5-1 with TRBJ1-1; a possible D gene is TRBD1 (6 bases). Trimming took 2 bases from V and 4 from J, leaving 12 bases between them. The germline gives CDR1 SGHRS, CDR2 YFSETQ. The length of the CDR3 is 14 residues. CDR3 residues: CASSFQGTLTEAFF. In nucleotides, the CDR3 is TGCGCCAGCAGCTTCCAGGGGACCCTCACTGAAGCTTTCTTT.

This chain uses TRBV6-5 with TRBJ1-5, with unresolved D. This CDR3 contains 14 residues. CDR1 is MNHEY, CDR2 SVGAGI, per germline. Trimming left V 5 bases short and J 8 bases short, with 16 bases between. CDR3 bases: TGTGCCAGCAGTAGGGTCGGGGATGTGGAGCCCCAGCATTTT. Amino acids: CASSRVGDVEPQHF.

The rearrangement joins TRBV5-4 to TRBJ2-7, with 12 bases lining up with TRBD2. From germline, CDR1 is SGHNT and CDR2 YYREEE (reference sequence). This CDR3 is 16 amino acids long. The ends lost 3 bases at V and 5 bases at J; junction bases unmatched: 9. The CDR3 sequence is CASSSKTSGGRNEQYF. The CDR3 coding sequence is TGTGCCAGCAGCTCCAAGACTAGCGGGGGTAGGAACGAGCAGTACTTC.

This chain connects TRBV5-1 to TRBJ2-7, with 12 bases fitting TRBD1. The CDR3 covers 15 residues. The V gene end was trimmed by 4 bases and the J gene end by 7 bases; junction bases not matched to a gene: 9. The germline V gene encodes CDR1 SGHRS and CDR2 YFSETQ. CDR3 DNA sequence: TGCGCCAGCAGCCTACCCGGGACAGGGGGCAGGGAGCAGTACTTC. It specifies CASSLPGTGGREQYF.

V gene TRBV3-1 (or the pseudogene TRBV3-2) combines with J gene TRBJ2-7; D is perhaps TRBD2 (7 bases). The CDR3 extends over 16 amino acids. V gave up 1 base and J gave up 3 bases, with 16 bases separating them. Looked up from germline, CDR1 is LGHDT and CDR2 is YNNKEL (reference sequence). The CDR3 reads CASSQGRGGVGYEQYF. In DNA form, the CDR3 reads TGTGCCAGCAGCCAAGGTCGCGGGGGCGTCGGCTACGAGCAGTACTTC.

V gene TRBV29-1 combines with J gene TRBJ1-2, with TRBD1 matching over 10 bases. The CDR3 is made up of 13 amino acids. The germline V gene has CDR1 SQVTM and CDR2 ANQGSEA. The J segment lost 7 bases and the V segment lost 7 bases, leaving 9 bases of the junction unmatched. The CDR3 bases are TGCAGCGCCCGAGGGACAGGGGAAGGTGGCTACACCTTC. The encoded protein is CSARGTGEGGYTF.

The CDR3 region is CASSHPRDTLQETQYF. The DNA of the CDR3 is TGTGCCAGCAGCCACCCTCGGGACACCTTACAAGAGACCCAGTACTTC. The rearrangement joins TRBV5-6 to TRBJ2-5; tentatively, D is TRBD1 (6 bases). With 4 bases removed from V and 2 bases from J, the gap between germline ends came to 18 bases. Germline assignment: CDR1 SGHDT and CDR2 YYEEEE. This CDR3 has 16 residues. Full variable domain (remainder filled in from reference TRBV5-6 and TRBJ2-5): DAGVTQSPTHLIKTRGQQVTLRCSPKSGHDTVSWYQQALGQGPQFIFQYYEEEERQRGNFPDRFSGHQFPNYSSELNVNALLLGDSALYLCASSHPRDTLQETQYFGPGTRLLVL.

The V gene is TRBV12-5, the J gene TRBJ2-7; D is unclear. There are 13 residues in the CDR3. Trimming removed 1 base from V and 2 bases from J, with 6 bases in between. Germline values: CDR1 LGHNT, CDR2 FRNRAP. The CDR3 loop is CASGLGLPYEQYF. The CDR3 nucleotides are TGTGCTAGTGGTTTGGGTCTCCCCTACGAGCAGTACTTC.

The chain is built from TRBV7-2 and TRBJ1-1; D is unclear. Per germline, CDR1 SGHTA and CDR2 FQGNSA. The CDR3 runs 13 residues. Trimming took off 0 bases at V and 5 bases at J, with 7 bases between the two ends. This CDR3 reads CASSLAQRTEAFF. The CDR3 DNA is TGTGCCAGCAGCTTAGCTCAGAGGACTGAAGCTTTCTTT.

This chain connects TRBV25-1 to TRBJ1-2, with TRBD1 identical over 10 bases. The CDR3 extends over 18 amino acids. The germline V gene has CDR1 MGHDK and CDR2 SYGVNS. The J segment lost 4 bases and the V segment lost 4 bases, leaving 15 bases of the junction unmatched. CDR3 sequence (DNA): TGTGCCAGCAGTGGATCCCGGACAGGGGGGGGATTATTCTATGGCTACACCTTC. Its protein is CASSGSRTGGGLFYGYTF.

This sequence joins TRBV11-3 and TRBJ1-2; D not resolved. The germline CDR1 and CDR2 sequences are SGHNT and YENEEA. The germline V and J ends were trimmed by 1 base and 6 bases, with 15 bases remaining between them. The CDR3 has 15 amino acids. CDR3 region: CASSLAPGVGNGYTF. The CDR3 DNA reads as TGTGCCAGCAGCTTAGCCCCCGGGGTGGGGAATGGCTACACCTTC. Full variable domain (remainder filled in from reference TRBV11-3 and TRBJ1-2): EAGVVQSPRYKIIEKKQPVAFWCNPISGHNTLYWYLQNLGQGPELLIRYENEEAVDDSQLPKDRFSAERLKGVDSTLKIQPAELGDSAVYLCASSLAPGVGNGYTFGSGTRLTVV.

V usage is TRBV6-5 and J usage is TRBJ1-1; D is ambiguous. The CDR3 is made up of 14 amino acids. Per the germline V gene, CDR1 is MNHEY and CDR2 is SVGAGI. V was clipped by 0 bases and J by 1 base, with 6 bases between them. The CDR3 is CASSYSTGNTEAFF. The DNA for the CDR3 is TGTGCCAGCAGTTACTCGACGGGGAACACTGAAGCTTTCTTT.

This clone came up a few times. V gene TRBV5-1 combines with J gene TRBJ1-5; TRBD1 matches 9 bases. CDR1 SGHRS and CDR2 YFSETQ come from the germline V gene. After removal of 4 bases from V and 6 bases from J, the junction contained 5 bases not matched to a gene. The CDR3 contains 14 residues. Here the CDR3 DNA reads TGCGCCAGCAGCCTAGACAGGGGGGGTCAGCCCCAGCATTTT. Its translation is CASSLDRGGQPQHF.

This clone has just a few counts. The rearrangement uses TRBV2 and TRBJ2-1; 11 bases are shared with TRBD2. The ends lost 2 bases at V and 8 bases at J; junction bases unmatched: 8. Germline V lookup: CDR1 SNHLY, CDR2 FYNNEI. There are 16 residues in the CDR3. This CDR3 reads CASSELAGGGVDEQFF. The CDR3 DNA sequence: TGTGCCAGCAGTGAACTAGCGGGGGGCGGGGTGGATGAGCAGTTCTTC. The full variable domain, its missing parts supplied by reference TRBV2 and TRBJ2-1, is EPEVTQTPSHQVTQMGQEVILRCVPISNHLYFYWYRQILGQKVEFLVSFYNNEISEKSEIFDDQFSVERPDGSNFTLKIRSTKLEDSAMYFCASSELAGGGVDEQFFGPGTRLTVL.

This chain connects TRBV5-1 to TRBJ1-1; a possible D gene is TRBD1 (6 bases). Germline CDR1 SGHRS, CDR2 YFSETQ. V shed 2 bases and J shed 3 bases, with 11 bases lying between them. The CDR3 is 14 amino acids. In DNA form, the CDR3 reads TGCGCCAGCAGCTTACAGGGTTCGGACACTGAAGCTTTCTTT. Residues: CASSLQGSDTEAFF.

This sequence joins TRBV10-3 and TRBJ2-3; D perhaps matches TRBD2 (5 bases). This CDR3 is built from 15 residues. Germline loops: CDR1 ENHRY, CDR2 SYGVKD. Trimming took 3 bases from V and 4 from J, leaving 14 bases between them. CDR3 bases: TGTGCCATCAGTGATGCAGCGGCCGGTTCAGATACGCAGTATTTT. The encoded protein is CAISDAAAGSDTQYF.

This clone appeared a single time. CDR3 nucleotide sequence: TGTGCCAGCAGTAAGGGTGCCGGACAGGTGGACAATGAGCAGTTCTTC. This gives the protein CASSKGAGQVDNEQFF. The chain has TRBV7-9 and TRBJ2-1; 7 nucleotides match TRBD1. CDR3 length equals 16 residues. The trim removed 6 bases at V and 5 bases at J, leaving 13 bases unmatched. Germline assignment: CDR1 SEHNR and CDR2 FQNEAQ (reference sequence).

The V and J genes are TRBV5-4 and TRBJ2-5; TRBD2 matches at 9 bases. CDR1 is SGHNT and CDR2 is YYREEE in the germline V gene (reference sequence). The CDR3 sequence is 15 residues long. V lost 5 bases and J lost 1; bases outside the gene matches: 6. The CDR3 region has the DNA TGTGCCAGCAGGGGCGGGGGGGGCCTCCAAGAGACCCAGTACTTC. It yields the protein CASRGGGGLQETQYF.

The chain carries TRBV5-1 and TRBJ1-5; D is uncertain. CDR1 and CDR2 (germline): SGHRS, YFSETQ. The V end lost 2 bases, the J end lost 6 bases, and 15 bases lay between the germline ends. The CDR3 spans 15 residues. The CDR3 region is CASSFNPGMGQPQHF. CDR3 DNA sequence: TGCGCCAGCAGCTTTAACCCGGGGATGGGTCAGCCCCAGCATTTT.

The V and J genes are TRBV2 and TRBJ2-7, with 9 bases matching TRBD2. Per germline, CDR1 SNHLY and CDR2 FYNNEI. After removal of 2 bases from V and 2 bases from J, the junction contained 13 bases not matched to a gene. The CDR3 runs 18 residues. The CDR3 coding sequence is TGTGCCAGCAGTGAATACCAAGGGCTAGCGGGGACAACCTACGAGCAGTACTTC. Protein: CASSEYQGLAGTTYEQYF.

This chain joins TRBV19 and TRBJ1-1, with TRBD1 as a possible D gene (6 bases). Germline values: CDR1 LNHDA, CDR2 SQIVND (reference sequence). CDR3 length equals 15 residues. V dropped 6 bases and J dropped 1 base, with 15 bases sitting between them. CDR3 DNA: TGTGCCAGTAGGGTTCACGGGGGGCCGAACACTGAAGCTTTCTTT. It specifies CASRVHGGPNTEAFF. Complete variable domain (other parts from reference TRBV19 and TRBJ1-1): DGGITQSPKYLFRKEGQNVTLSCEQNLNHDAMYWYRQDPGQGLRLIYYSQIVNDFQKGDIAEGYSVSREKKESFPLTVTSAQKNPTAFYLCASRVHGGPNTEAFFGQGTRLTVV.

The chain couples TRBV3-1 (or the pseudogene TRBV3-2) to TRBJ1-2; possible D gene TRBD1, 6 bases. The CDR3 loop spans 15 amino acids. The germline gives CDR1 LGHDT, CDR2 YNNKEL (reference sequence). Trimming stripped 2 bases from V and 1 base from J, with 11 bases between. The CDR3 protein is CASSQTGTFNYGYTF. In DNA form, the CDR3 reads TGTGCCAGCAGCCAAACAGGGACCTTTAACTATGGCTACACCTTC.